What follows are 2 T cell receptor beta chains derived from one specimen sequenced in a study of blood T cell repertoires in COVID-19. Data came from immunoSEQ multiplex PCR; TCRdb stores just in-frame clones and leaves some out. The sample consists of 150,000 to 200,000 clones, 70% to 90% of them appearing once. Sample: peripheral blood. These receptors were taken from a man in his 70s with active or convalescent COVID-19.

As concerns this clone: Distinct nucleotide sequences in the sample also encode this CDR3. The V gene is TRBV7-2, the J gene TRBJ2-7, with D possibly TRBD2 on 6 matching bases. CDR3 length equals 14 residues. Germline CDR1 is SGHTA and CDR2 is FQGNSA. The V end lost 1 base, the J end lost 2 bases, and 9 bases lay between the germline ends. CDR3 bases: TGTGCCAGCAGCTTAGAGGCGGGAACCTACGAGCAGTACTTC. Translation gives CASSLEAGTYEQYF. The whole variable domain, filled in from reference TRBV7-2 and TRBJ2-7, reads GAGVSQSPSNKVTEKGKDVELRCDPISGHTALYWYRQSLGQGLEFLIYFQGNSAPDKSGLPSDRFSAERTGGSVSTLTIQRTQQEDSAVYLCASSLEAGTYEQYFGPGTRLTVT.

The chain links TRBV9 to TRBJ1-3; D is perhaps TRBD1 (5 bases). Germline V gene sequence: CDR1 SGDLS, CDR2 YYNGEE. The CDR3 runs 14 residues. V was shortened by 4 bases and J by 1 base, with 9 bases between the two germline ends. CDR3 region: CASSQGLSGNTIYF. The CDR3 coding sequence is TGTGCCAGCAGCCAGGGATTGTCTGGAAACACCATATATTTT.